Reported below is one T cell receptor beta chain. No antigen is known for it. Germline assignment: CDR1 SGHTA and CDR2 FQGNSA. V was shortened by 5 bases and J by 8 bases, with 21 bases between the two germline ends. This CDR3 region has 16 residues. Clones were read by immunoSEQ multiplex PCR, and TCRdb kept only the in-frame ones, dropping some. The sample has around 110,000 clones, 87% seen once. This sample was included in a study of graft-versus-host responses after intestinal transplantation. For the study at large: Multivisceral, liver-intestinal, or isolated intestinal grafts went to recipients. Induction with anti-thymocyte globulin, then tacrolimus and steroids for around three years, was given to all recipients.

General observations from the study: Subjects displaying graft-donor T cell macrochimerism possessed elevated graft-versus-host to host-versus-graft clonal ratios inside allografts. Among recipient marrow samples, GvH clones were found; some appeared first in ileum or blood.

The rearrangement links TRBV7-2 to TRBJ1-4, with D tentatively TRBD1 (5 bases). The receptor was derived from a human donor who was the organ donor for an intestinal transplant. The material sequenced was unstimulated CD4+ T cells sorted from spleen or lymph node cells, taken before transplant. CDR3 sequence: CASSGVRGGLGEKLFF. Here the CDR3 DNA reads TGTGCCAGCAGCGGGGTTAGGGGCGGATTAGGGGAAAAACTGTTTTTT.